A selection of T cell receptor beta chains follows, all from one sample in a study of shared clonotypes between healthy human individuals. Clones were read by immunoSEQ multiplex PCR, and TCRdb kept only the in-frame ones, dropping some. Seen here are some 2,100,000 clones, about 92% observed once, and the top ten hold under 2%. The sample was naive CD8+ T cells from PBMCs. The source of these receptors is a man younger than 30 in good health. Some clones in this sample may be carry-over from other donors' samples. The CDR3 runs from the conserved cysteine through the conserved F or W. The D gene is left open where the match is weak. A row's size may be missing; if present it is once, few, many or a size class.

clone size,J gene,V gene,D gene,CDR3 DNA,CDR3 protein
once,TRBJ2-1,TRBV19,TRBD2,TGTGCCAGTAGTACCACTAGCGCCCTATACAATGAGCAGTTCTTC,CASSTTSALYNEQFF
.,TRBJ2-7,TRBV28,.,TGTGCCAGCAGTCCTCCCCCAACCCTATTACTATCCGAGCAGTACTTC,CASSPPPTLLLSEQYF
.,TRBJ2-7,TRBV19,TRBD2,TGTGCCAGTAGTCCGCGACTAGCGGGCTGGGGCTACGAGCAGTACTTC,CASSPRLAGWGYEQYF
.,TRBJ2-7,TRBV27,TRBD2,TGTGCCAGCAGTTTGAGACCCGGACTAGCGGGAGGTACCTACGAGCAGTACTTC,CASSLRPGLAGGTYEQYF
.,TRBJ2-3,TRBV27,TRBD2,TGTGCCAGCGGCCGTCGAGCGGGAAGCACAGATACGCAGTATTTT,CASGRRAGSTDTQYF
.,TRBJ1-2,TRBV28,.,TGTGCCAGCAGTTTCCTCCAGCACGAGAGGGTCTATGGCTACACCTTC,CASSFLQHERVYGYTF
.,TRBJ2-5,TRBV11-3,.,TGTGCCAGCAGCTTAGGCAGGGGCCCAGATAAGGAGACCCAGTACTTC,CASSLGRGPDKETQYF
.,TRBJ1-2,TRBV6-5,.,TGTGCCAGCAGCTCAGGGGCCCGCTTGTGGTATGGCTACACCTTC,CASSSGARLWYGYTF
once,TRBJ2-7,TRBV28,TRBD2,TGTGCCAGCAGTGAACCGGGAGGACTGTACGAGCAGTACTTC,CASSEPGGLYEQYF
.,TRBJ1-1,TRBV2,TRBD1,TGTGCCAGCAGCCCGGACAGGGGAGTGATTGAAGCTTTCTTT,CASSPDRGVIEAFF
.,TRBJ1-1,TRBV7-9,.,TGTGCCACCCCAGGCTGGGGGCCGGAGAACACTGAAGCTTTCTTT,CATPGWGPENTEAFF
.,TRBJ2-5,TRBV11-2,TRBD2,TGTGCCAGCAGCTTAGGGGAGGGCTTGAGGGAGACCCAGTACTTC,CASSLGEGLRETQYF
.,TRBJ2-1,TRBV29-1,.,TGCAGCGGGCTCGGGCTAGCTTCCTCCTACAATGAGCAGTTCTTC,CSGLGLASSYNEQFF
.,TRBJ1-5,TRBV27,.,TGTGCCAGCAGTTTATCGTGGGCCCGGGGAAGCAATCAGCCCCAGCATTTT,CASSLSWARGSNQPQHF
.,TRBJ1-4,TRBV19,TRBD1,TGTGCCAGTAGTATCCCCATGGGCGACAGGGGTAAGGAAAAACTGTTTTTT,CASSIPMGDRGKEKLFF
.,TRBJ1-1,TRBV9,.,TGTGCCAGCAGCGTGTCACAGGGAACGTTCACTGAAGCTTTCTTT,CASSVSQGTFTEAFF
.,TRBJ2-7,TRBV19,.,TGTGCCAGTAGTTTTGGACCTGAACTGGGAGAGCAGTACTTC,CASSFGPELGEQYF
.,TRBJ2-2,TRBV5-4,.,TGTGCCAGCAGCTTGACGGGGGTTACGAACCTTCGGGAGCTGTTTTTT,CASSLTGVTNLRELFF
.,TRBJ2-7,TRBV9,TRBD1,TGTGCCAGCAGCGGACAGGGTCCCTACGAGCAGTACTTC,CASSGQGPYEQYF
once,TRBJ2-7,TRBV4-2,TRBD2,TGTGCCAGCAGCCACCCCTACGAAGCGGGAGATTGGTACTTC,CASSHPYEAGDWYF
.,TRBJ2-7,TRBV2,.,TGTGCCAGCCAGGGAAGCGAAACGCTCTACGAGCAGTACTTC,CASQGSETLYEQYF
.,TRBJ1-1,TRBV27,TRBD1,TGTGCCAGCAGTCAACGAATGGTAGGGGGCCCTGAAGCTTTCTTT,CASSQRMVGGPEAFF
.,TRBJ1-2,TRBV9,.,TGTGCCAGCAGCTCAAAGGGACAAAACTATGGCTACACCTTC,CASSSKGQNYGYTF
.,TRBJ1-1,TRBV27,.,TGTGCCAGCAGTTTATCGGCGGGTTGGGAGACTGAAGCTTTCTTT,CASSLSAGWETEAFF
.,TRBJ1-4,TRBV7-9,.,TGTGCCAGCAGCTTAGAAGAACGGACGCCAAATGAAAAACTGTTTTTT,CASSLEERTPNEKLFF
.,TRBJ2-1,TRBV28,.,TGTGCCAGCAGTTTAAAGCCCTTGGGGGTCCATGAGCAGTTCTTC,CASSLKPLGVHEQFF
.,TRBJ2-1,TRBV27,.,TGTGCCAGCAGTTTATCAATATTTGCCTACAATGAGCAGTTCTTC,CASSLSIFAYNEQFF
.,TRBJ2-7,TRBV4-2,.,TGTGCCAGCAGCCAAGATTGGCTAGCGAGAAACTACGAGCAGTACTTC,CASSQDWLARNYEQYF
.,TRBJ1-2,TRBV10-3,.,TGTGCCATCAGTGGCTTCTCCGGGGCAGACTATGGCTACACCTTC,CAISGFSGADYGYTF
.,TRBJ2-1,TRBV2,.,TGTGCCAGCCTTCAAACAACGCCCTACAATGAGCAGTTCTTC,CASLQTTPYNEQFF
.,TRBJ1-1,TRBV29-1,TRBD1,TGCAGCGTGTCAGGGGGGGCACGGTTCACTGAAGCTTTCTTT,CSVSGGARFTEAFF
once,TRBJ2-3,TRBV4-1,.,TGCGCCAGCAGCCAAGATTGGACAGTCTTGGGCGATACGCAGTATTTT,CASSQDWTVLGDTQYF
.,TRBJ2-3,TRBV15,.,TGTGCCACCAGCAGAGACGAGAACTACCCTAGCACAGATACGCAGTATTTT,CATSRDENYPSTDTQYF
.,TRBJ2-5,TRBV11-2,.,TGTGCCAGCAGCTCCTACCGGGGACACCCACAAGAGACCCAGTACTTC,CASSSYRGHPQETQYF
.,TRBJ2-1,TRBV28,TRBD2,TGTGCCAGCAGTTTCGGACTAGCGGGAATGGATCAGGAGTTCTTC,CASSFGLAGMDQEFF
few,TRBJ2-4,TRBV13,TRBD1,TGTGCCAGCAGCGCCAACAGGGGGAACCCTATCAAAAACATTCAGTACTTC,CASSANRGNPIKNIQYF
.,TRBJ2-3,TRBV5-3,.,TGTGCCAGAAGCAGCCGGCGGGACTTCTCCACAGATACGCAGTATTTT,CARSSRRDFSTDTQYF
.,TRBJ1-5,TRBV5-5,.,TGTGCCAGCAGCTTGGTGGAGTCGAGGTATCAGCCCCAGCATTTT,CASSLVESRYQPQHF
.,TRBJ2-7,TRBV5-6,.,TGTGCCAGCAGCTTGGGGGGATTTTCCTACGAGCAGTACTTC,CASSLGGFSYEQYF
.,TRBJ2-1,TRBV29-1,TRBD1,TGCAGCGGTTCCGGGACAGGGGGTGGGGAGCAGTTCTTC,CSGSGTGGGEQFF